The following is a T cell receptor beta chain sequence with its context. Its target antigen remains unknown. Per-base qualities were not stored, and no clone one base away is much larger. These data are taken from a study of CD8 T cells in Susac syndrome (dated by TCRdb to about 2019). Looking at the study overall: Of the Susac syndrome patients who were sequenced, about 6 had clinically active disease and eight were in clinical remission. At the time of blood withdrawal, Susac syndrome patients were either therapy-naive, taking corticosteroids (with some also receiving IVIg), or on IVIg alone. Repertoire sequencing was used to test whether CD8+ T cell activation and differentiation in Susac syndrome was antigen driven. The clonality of the CD8+ T cell repertoire was compared across approximately 11 healthy donors, some 14 Susac syndrome patients and under 18 multiple sclerosis patients.

Based on the germline V gene (reference sequence), the CDR1 and CDR2 sequences are DFQATT and SNEGSKA. V gives up 0 bases and J gives up 4 bases, and the segment between their germline ends measures 13 bases. The CDR3 spans 15 residues, from the cysteine through the phenylalanine. The read is trimmed to its CDR3 DNA, 45 bases read in frame from base 1. What the research found in general, with its limitations: Looking at Susac-specific public clones, the researchers identified about 15 in the total CD8+ repertoire and five in the CD8+ TEMRA repertoire. The study acknowledged that relatively few individuals were included in the TCR sequencing and HLA analysis. Clonal expansion was observed in Susac syndrome CD8+ repertoires, with the highest expansion in CD8+ TEMRA cells and greater expansion in clinically active than in remitting patients.

High-throughput TCR beta sequencing profiled peripheral blood CD8+ and CD4+ T cells from healthy donors, Susac syndrome patients and multiple sclerosis patients. Susac syndrome patients met recently defined diagnostic criteria for definite or probable disease. Bulk CD8+ and CD4+ T cells were purified magnetically by negative isolation, whereas CD8+ TEMRA cells were enriched by FACS. Blood was drawn into EDTA tubes, processed within 24 hours, and PBMCs were isolated by density gradient centrifugation. PBMCs intended for TCR sequencing were cryopreserved in liquid nitrogen and were subsequently thawed in a 37 degrees C water bath. Purity of sorted or isolated CD4+, CD8+ and CD8+ TEMRA cells was at least 90%. RNA was extracted with the RNeasy kit and about 0.45 to 1 ug was reverse transcribed using random hexamers. TCR beta CDR3 regions were amplified with the immunoSEQ multiplex PCR assay covering 54 Vbeta and 13 Jbeta segments. Bias from PCR amplification was corrected by using a synthetic template baseline for primer optimization and for computational correction. In the paper's pipeline: Reads were annotated to V, D and J genes according to IMGT and were analyzed with immunoSEQ Analyzer, with only productive sequences retained. Clonality was calculated as one minus the Shannon entropy normalized by log2 of the number of productive unique sequences. For each patient and control, public and private clones were evaluated within the 100 most prevalent clones. Clones were defined as Susac-specific if absent from the healthy and MS cohorts, from 1052 published viral clones and from other ImmuneACCESS disease sequences. The public reads were run again by TCRdb, first through fastp at Q25 and then through MiXCR, and only productive beta chains were kept. Rows are combined by CDR3 protein, so each entry shows the most common genes and DNA. The V and J calls were determined by TCRdb, not by the authors. The sample profile shows under 95,000 distinct CDR3 sequences; approximately 95% of them were found once. Clones ranked in the top ten supply 0.4% to 0.5% of the sample.

The sequenced material came from CD8+ T cells from PBMCs. This TCR was sampled from a human donor with Susac syndrome. The chain is encoded by TRBV20-1 joined to TRBJ2-1, with a tentative D gene TRBD2 over 6 matching bases. CDR3 protein: CSARDRGNLYNEQFF. The DNA reads TGCAGTGCTAGAGATCGGGGGAATTTATACAATGAGCAGTTCTTC.